Detailed here is one TCR beta chain. Its antigen is currently unknown. Using genomic DNA as the template, TCR beta VDJ and CDR3 profiling was carried out. Via MiXCR, TCRdb re-called the reads, giving one row per CDR3 protein. This repertoire shows 200,000 to 250,000 distinct CDR3 sequences, 60% to 80% found once; its top ten account for roughly 61%. Patients picked for sequencing had shown CD8+CD57+ cell expansion detected by flow cytometry. Patients were treatment-naive when blood was sampled. The sample belongs to a study of CD8+CD57+ T cells in acquired aplastic anemia. Study-level information: Quantities of DNA derived from sorted CD4+ and CD8+ cells averaged 3.2 ug. General study points: Both patients and controls carried the same twenty-nine CD8+ CDR3 sequences. With respect to CD8+ Simpson's diversity, patients and controls did not differ significantly.

The CDR3 spans 17 residues. In germline, CDR1 is SEHNR, CDR2 FQNEAQ (reference sequence). V shed 1 base and J 8 bases; nucleotides not matched to a gene: 14. Sample: sorted CD4+, CD8+, or CD8+CD57+ T cells (not recorded which) from PBMCs. The clonotype originates from a human donor with aplastic anemia. The gene calls are TRBV7-9 and TRBJ2-5; 9 bases match TRBD2. Here the CDR3 reads CASSLGGAGGPMRTQYF. DNA for the CDR3: TGTGCCAGCAGCTTAGGTGGGGCGGGAGGGCCGATGAGAACCCAGTACTTC. The full variable domain, in which reference TRBV7-9 and TRBJ2-5 provide the parts outside the CDR3, is DTGVSQNPRHKITKRGQNVTFRCDPISEHNRLYWYRQTLGQGPEFLTYFQNEAQLEKSRLLSDRFSAERPKGSFSTLEIQRTEQGDSAMYLCASSLGGAGGPMRTQYFGPGTRLLVL.